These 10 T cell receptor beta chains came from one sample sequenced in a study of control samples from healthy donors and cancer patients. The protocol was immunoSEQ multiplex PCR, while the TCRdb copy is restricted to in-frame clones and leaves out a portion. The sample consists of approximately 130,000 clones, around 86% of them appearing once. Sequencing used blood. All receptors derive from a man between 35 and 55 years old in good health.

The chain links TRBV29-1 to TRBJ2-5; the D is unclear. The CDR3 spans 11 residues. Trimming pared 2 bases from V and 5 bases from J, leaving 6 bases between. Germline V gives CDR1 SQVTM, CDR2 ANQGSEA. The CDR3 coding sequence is TGCAGCGTTGAACCACCTGAGACCCAGTACTTC. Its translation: CSVEPPETQYF.

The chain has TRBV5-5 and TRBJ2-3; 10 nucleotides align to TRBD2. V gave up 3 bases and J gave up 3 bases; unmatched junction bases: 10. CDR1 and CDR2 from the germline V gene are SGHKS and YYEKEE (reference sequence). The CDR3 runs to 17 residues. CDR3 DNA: TGTGCCAGCAGCTGGAGGCCTAGCGGGGGTTTTACAGATACGCAGTATTTT. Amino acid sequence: CASSWRPSGGFTDTQYF.

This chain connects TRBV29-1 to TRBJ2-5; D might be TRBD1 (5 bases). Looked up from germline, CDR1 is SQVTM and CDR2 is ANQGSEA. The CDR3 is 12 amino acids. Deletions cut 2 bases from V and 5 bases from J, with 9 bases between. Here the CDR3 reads CSVERQLETQYF. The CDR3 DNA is TGCAGCGTTGAACGACAGCTGGAGACCCAGTACTTC.

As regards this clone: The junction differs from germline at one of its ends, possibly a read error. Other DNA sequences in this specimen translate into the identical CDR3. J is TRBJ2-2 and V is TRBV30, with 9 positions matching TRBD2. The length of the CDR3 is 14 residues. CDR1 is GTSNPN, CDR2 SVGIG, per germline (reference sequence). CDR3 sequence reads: CAWRRGGGAGELFF. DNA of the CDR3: TGTGCCTGGAGGCGGGGCGGGGGGGCCGGAGAGCTGTTTTTT.

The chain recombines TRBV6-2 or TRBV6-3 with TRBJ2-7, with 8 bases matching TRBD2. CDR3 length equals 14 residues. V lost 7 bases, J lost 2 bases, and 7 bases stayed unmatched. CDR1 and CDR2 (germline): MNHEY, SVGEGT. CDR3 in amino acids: CASIPGGAAYEQYF. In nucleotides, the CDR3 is TGTGCCAGCATCCCCGGGGGGGCCGCCTACGAGCAGTACTTC.

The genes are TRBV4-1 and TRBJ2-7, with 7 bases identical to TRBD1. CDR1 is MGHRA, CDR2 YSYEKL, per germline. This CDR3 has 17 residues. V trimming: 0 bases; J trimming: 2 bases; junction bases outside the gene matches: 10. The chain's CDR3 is CASSQDRFRGFAYEQYF. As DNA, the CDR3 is TGCGCCAGCAGCCAAGATCGATTCAGGGGGTTTGCCTACGAGCAGTACTTC.

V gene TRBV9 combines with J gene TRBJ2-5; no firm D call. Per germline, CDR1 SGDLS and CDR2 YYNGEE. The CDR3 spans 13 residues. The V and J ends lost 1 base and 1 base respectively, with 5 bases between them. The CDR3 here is CASSVRAQETQYF. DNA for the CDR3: TGTGCCAGCAGCGTAAGGGCCCAAGAGACCCAGTACTTC.

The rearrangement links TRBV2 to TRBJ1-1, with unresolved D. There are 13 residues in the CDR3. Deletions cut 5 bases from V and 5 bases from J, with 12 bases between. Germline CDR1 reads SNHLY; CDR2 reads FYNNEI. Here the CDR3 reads CASSFSLQTEAFF. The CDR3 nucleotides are TGTGCCAGCAGTTTCTCCCTTCAGACTGAAGCTTTCTTT.

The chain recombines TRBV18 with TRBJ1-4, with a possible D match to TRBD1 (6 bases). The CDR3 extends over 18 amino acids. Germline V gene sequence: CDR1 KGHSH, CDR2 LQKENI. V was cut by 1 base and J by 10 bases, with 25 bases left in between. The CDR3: CASSPRSTGSIVWGKLFF. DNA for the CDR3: TGTGCCAGCTCACCACGTTCAACAGGGAGTATCGTCTGGGGAAAACTGTTTTTT.

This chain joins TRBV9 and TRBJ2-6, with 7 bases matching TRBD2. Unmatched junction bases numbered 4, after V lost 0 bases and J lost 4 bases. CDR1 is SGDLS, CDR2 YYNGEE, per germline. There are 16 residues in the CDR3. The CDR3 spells CASSVVGGAGANVLTF. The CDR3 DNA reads TGTGCCAGCAGCGTAGTGGGAGGGGCGGGGGCCAACGTCCTGACTTTC. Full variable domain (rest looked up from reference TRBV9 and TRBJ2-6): DSGVTQTPKHLITATGQRVTLRCSPRSGDLSVYWYQQSLDQGLQFLIQYYNGEERAKGNILERFSAQQFPDLHSELNLSSLELGDSALYFCASSVVGGAGANVLTFGAGSRLTVL.